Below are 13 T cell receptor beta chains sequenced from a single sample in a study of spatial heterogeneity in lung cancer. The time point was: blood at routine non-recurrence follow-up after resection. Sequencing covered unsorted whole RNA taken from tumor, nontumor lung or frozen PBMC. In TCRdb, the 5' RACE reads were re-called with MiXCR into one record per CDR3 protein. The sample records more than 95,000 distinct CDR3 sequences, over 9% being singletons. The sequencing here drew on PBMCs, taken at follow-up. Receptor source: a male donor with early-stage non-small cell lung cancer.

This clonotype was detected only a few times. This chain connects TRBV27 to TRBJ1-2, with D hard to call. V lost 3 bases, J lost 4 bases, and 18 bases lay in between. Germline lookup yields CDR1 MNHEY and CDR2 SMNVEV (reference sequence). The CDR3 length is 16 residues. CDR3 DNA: TGTGCCAGCAGTTTTCCCCGGTTTCGTTACCCCTATGGCTACACCTTC. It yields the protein CASSFPRFRYPYGYTF.

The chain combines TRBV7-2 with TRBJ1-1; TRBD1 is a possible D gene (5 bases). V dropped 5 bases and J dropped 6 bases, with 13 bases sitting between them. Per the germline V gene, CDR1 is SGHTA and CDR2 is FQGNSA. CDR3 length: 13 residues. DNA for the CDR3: TGTGCCAGCAGCGCCTGGGGCATGCCTGAAGCTTTCTTT. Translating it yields CASSAWGMPEAFF.

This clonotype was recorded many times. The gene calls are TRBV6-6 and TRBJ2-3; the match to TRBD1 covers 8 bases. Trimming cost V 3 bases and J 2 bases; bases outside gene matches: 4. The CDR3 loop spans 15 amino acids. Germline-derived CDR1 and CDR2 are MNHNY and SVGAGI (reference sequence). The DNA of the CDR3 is TGTGCCAGCAGTTATCCAGGGGGCATCACAGATACGCAGTATTTT. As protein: CASSYPGGITDTQYF.

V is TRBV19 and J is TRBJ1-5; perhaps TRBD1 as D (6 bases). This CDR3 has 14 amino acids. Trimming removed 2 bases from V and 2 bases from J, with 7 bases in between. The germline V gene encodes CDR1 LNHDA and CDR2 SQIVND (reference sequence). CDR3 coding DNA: TGTGCCAGTAGTATACGACAGGGCAATCAGCCCCAGCATTTT. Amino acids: CASSIRQGNQPQHF. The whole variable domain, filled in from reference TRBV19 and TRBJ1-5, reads DGGITQSPKYLFRKEGQNVTLSCEQNLNHDAMYWYRQDPGQGLRLIYYSQIVNDFQKGDIAEGYSVSREKKESFPLTVTSAQKNPTAFYLCASSIRQGNQPQHFGDGTRLSIL.

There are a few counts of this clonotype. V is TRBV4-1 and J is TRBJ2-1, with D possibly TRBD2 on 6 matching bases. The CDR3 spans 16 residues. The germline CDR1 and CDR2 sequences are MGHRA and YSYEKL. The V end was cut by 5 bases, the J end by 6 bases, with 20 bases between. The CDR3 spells CASSGRRGLKRNEQFF. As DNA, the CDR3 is TGCGCCAGCAGCGGACGGCGGGGTCTCAAGCGCAATGAGCAGTTCTTC.

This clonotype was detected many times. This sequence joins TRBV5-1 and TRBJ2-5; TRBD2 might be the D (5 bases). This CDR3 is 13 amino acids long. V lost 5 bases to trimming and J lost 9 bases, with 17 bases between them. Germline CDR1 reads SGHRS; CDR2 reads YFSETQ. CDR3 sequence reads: CASRSSDSGPQYF. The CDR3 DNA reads TGCGCCAGCAGAAGTTCGGACTCCGGACCCCAGTACTTC.

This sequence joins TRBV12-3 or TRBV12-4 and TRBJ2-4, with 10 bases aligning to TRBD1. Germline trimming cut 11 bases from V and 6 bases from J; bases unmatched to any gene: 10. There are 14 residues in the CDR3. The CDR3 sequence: CAGGEGQGRNIQYF. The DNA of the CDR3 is TGTGCCGGTGGGGAGGGACAGGGGAGAAACATTCAGTACTTC.

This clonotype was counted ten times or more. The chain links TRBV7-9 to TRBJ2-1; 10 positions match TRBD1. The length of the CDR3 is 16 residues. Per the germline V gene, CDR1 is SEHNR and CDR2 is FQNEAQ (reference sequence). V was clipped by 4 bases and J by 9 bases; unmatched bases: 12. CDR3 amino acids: CASSSDRGRIVVEQFF. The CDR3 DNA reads TGTGCCAGCAGCTCCGACAGGGGGCGCATTGTAGTTGAGCAGTTCTTC.

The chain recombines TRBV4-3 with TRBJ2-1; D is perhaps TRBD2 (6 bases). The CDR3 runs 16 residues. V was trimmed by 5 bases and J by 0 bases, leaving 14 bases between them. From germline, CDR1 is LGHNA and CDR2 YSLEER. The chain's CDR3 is CASSSMDGSSYNEQFF. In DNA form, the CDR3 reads TGCGCCAGCAGCTCCATGGACGGGAGCTCCTACAATGAGCAGTTCTTC.

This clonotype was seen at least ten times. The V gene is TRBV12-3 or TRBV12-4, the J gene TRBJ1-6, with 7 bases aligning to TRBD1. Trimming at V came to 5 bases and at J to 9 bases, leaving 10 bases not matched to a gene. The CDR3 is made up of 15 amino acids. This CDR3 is CASSLYRGRGSPLHF. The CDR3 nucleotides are TGTGCCAGCAGTCTTTACAGGGGCCGCGGTTCACCCCTCCACTTT.

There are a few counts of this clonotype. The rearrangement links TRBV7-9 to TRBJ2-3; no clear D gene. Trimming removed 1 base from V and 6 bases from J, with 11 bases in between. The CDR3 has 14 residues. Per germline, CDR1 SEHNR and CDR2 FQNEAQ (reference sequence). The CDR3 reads CASSLERMRDTQYF. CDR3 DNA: TGTGCCAGCAGCTTAGAGCGCATGCGGGATACGCAGTATTTT.

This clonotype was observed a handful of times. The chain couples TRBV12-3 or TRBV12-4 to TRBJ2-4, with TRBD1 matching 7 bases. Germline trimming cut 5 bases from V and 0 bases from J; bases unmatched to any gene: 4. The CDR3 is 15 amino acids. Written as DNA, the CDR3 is TGTGCCAGCAGTCCCACAGGGGTAGCCAAAAACATTCAGTACTTC. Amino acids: CASSPTGVAKNIQYF.

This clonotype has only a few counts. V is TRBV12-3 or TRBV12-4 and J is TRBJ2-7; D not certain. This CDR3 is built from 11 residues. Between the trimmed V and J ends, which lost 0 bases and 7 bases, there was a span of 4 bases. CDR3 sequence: CASSLAREQYF. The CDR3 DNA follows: TGTGCCAGCAGTTTAGCTAGGGAGCAGTACTTC.